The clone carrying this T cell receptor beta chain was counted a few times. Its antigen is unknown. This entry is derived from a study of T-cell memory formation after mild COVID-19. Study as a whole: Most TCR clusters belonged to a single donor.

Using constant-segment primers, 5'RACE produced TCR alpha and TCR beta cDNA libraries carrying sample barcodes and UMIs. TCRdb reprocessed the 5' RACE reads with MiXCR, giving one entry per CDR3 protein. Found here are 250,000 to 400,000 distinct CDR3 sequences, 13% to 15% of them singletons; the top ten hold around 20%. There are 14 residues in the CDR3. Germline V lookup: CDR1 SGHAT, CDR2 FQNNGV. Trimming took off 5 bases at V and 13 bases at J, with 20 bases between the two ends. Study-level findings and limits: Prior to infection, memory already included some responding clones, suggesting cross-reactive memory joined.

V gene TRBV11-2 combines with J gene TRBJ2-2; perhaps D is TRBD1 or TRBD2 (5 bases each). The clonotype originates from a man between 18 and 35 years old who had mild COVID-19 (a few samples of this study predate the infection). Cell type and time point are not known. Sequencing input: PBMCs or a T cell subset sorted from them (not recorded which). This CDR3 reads CASSPPVGRVVLFF. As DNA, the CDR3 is TGTGCCAGCAGCCCTCCCGTGGGGCGGGTGGTGCTGTTTTTT.